A single sample gave rise to the 17 T cell receptor beta chains below, sequenced in a study of shared clonotypes between healthy human individuals. CD45RO-negative CD8 cells positively selected for CCR7 made up the naive population, which excluded terminally differentiated effector memory CD45RA+ cells. Method: immunoSEQ multiplex PCR; TCRdb's copy keeps in-frame clones and lacks some. The table lists under 700,000 clones, roughly 95% of them singletons. The sample comprised naive CD8+ T cells sorted from blood. The receptors here all came from a woman aged 30 to 39 in good health.

J is TRBJ1-3 and V is TRBV6-5; D remains ambiguous. From germline, CDR1 is MNHEY and CDR2 SVGAGI. Trimming took off 8 bases at V and 0 bases at J, with 14 bases between the two ends. This CDR3 spans 15 amino acids. The CDR3 loop reads CASGDQASSGNTIYF. The CDR3 region has the DNA TGTGCCAGCGGCGATCAGGCAAGCTCTGGAAACACCATATATTTT.

V usage is TRBV5-1 and J usage is TRBJ2-1, with TRBD1 matching 8 bases. The CDR3 contains 17 residues. Per germline, CDR1 SGHRS and CDR2 YFSETQ. Germline trimming cut 4 bases from V and 5 bases from J; bases unmatched to any gene: 14. CDR3 in DNA: TGCGCCAGCAGCCGCAAGACGATGACAGGGGCGGACAATGAGCAGTTCTTC. Residues: CASSRKTMTGADNEQFF.

The chain couples TRBV10-2 to TRBJ1-3; TRBD1 might be the D (5 bases). This CDR3 is built from 19 residues. V gave up 0 bases and J gave up 0 bases, with 18 bases separating them. Germline CDR1 and CDR2: WSHSY and SAAADI. The CDR3 nucleotides read TGCGCCAGCAGTGAGTCGAATCTCCCAGGGCCCTACTCTGGAAACACCATATATTTT. Protein sequence: CASSESNLPGPYSGNTIYF.

The rearrangement joins TRBV4-1 to TRBJ2-5, with D tentatively TRBD1 (6 bases). TRBJ2-7 matches the DNA end more closely, so the J call is doubtful. Germline loops: CDR1 MGHRA, CDR2 YSYEKL. The CDR3 loop spans 14 amino acids. CDR3 in amino acids: CASSQSQGPYEQYF. The CDR3 DNA is TGCGCCAGCAGCCAATCCCAGGGGCCCTACGAGCAGTACTTC.

The gene calls are TRBV9 and TRBJ1-2; 9 bases match TRBD1. Germline CDR1 is SGDLS and CDR2 is YYNGEE. This CDR3 is built from 18 residues. After removal of 0 bases from V and 9 bases from J, the junction contained 18 bases not matched to a gene. The CDR3 reads CASSVGRTKGQGIGSYTF. CDR3 bases: TGTGCCAGCAGCGTAGGTCGGACGAAGGGACAGGGTATAGGGAGCTACACCTTC.

The chain recombines TRBV9 with TRBJ2-1, with no clear D. The CDR3 is made up of 12 amino acids. CDR1 is SGDLS and CDR2 is YYNGEE in the germline V gene. V lost 0 bases and J 8 bases, leaving 6 bases between the germline ends. The CDR3: CASSVAPDEQFF. In DNA form, the CDR3 reads TGTGCCAGCAGCGTAGCACCCGATGAGCAGTTCTTC.

This sequence joins TRBV30 and TRBJ1-6; possible D gene TRBD1, 5 bases. CDR1 is GTSNPN, CDR2 SVGIG, per germline (reference sequence). CDR3 size: 14 residues. Between the trimmed V and J ends, which lost 2 bases and 9 bases, there was a span of 14 bases. CDR3 region: CAWSTGQGGSPLHF. CDR3 sequence (DNA): TGTGCCTGGAGTACTGGGCAGGGAGGTTCACCCCTCCACTTT.

The chain uses TRBV7-2 and TRBJ2-1; 10 bases are a match to TRBD2. Germline CDR1 reads SGHTA; CDR2 reads FQGNSA. The J segment lost 9 bases and the V segment lost 2 bases, leaving 7 bases of the junction unmatched. The CDR3 runs 15 residues. In nucleotides, the CDR3 is TGTGCCAGCAGCTTACTAGCGGGAGCGTCCGGTGAGCAGTTCTTC. This encodes CASSLLAGASGEQFF.

This rearrangement joins TRBV27 to TRBJ1-6; possible D gene TRBD1, 6 bases. Trimming shortened V by 5 bases and J by 6 bases, and 11 bases separated the two germline ends. This CDR3 is built from 14 residues. The germline CDR1 and CDR2 sequences are MNHEY and SMNVEV (reference sequence). The CDR3 bases are TGTGCCAGCAGTCTCCGGGACACTAATTCACCCCTCCACTTT. Its translation is CASSLRDTNSPLHF.

The rearrangement links TRBV28 to TRBJ2-5; D could derive from TRBD1 or TRBD2 (6 bases each). Gene TRBJ2-7 matches the end of the DNA better, so the J call may be wrong. This CDR3 is built from 14 residues. Per the germline V gene, CDR1 is MDHEN and CDR2 is SYDVKM. CDR3 protein: CASSLWRDTYEQYF. CDR3 in DNA: TGTGCCAGCAGTTTATGGCGGGACACCTACGAGCAGTACTTC.

In regard to this clone: Other DNA sequences of this sample code for an identical CDR3. The DNA of the CDR3 is TGCGCCAGCAGCTTAGGGACAGGGGCCTACGAGCAGTACTTC. Translating gives CASSLGTGAYEQYF. The chain uses TRBV5-1 and TRBJ2-7; TRBD1 matches at 10 bases. J gave up 2 bases and V 2 bases, and 1 base lay outside the gene matches. CDR1 is SGHRS, CDR2 YFSETQ, per germline. This CDR3 comprises 14 residues.

V usage is TRBV5-1 and J usage is TRBJ2-7; 9 bases are a match to TRBD2. This CDR3 spans 15 amino acids. CDR1 is SGHRS and CDR2 is YFSETQ in the germline V gene. J was trimmed by 7 bases and V by 2 bases; bases with no gene match: 10. For the CDR3, the DNA is TGCGCCAGCAGCTTAGGGGTAGCGGGAGTAGGTGAGCAGTACTTC. Residues: CASSLGVAGVGEQYF.

As regards this clone: Other DNA sequences in the same sample also yield this CDR3. The CDR3 DNA follows: TGCGCCAGCAGCTTCGGTGGGAATTACGAGCAGTACTTC. This codes for CASSFGGNYEQYF. The J gene is TRBJ2-7, the V gene TRBV5-1; D unclear. The CDR3 extends over 13 amino acids. Germline CDR1 is SGHRS and CDR2 is YFSETQ. V dropped 2 bases and J dropped 4 bases, with 10 bases sitting between them.

The V gene is TRBV28, the J gene TRBJ1-1; D is unclear. The CDR3 length is 14 residues. V lost 6 bases and J lost 1, with 12 bases in between. Germline lookup yields CDR1 MDHEN and CDR2 SYDVKM. The CDR3 coding sequence is TGTGCCAGCAGAGATAACGGAGCGAACACTGAAGCTTTCTTT. Encoded protein: CASRDNGANTEAFF.

The chain carries TRBV19 and TRBJ2-7, with D tentatively TRBD1 (6 bases). The CDR3 runs to 15 residues. V lost 4 bases to trimming and J lost 3 bases, with 16 bases between them. Per the germline V gene, CDR1 is LNHDA and CDR2 is SQIVND (reference sequence). The CDR3 DNA reads as TGTGCCAGTAGTACCTCCTGGACAGCGGACTACGAGCAGTACTTC. Encoded protein: CASSTSWTADYEQYF.

This sequence joins TRBV6-5 and TRBJ1-2; possible D gene TRBD1, 6 bases. V was cut by 0 bases and J by 1 base, with 9 bases left in between. The CDR3 length is 15 residues. The germline gives CDR1 MNHEY, CDR2 SVGAGI. DNA of the CDR3: TGTGCCAGCAGTTACTCATCAGGGGATAACTATGGCTACACCTTC. Its protein is CASSYSSGDNYGYTF.

The chain couples TRBV5-6 to TRBJ2-5; 12 bases agree with TRBD2. The CDR3 is 15 residues long. After removal of 3 bases from V and 7 bases from J, the junction contained 7 bases not matched to a gene. From germline, CDR1 is SGHDT and CDR2 YYEEEE. CDR3 protein: CASSSSGRVYGTQYF. In nucleotides, the CDR3 is TGTGCCAGCAGCTCTAGCGGGAGGGTGTATGGGACCCAGTACTTC.